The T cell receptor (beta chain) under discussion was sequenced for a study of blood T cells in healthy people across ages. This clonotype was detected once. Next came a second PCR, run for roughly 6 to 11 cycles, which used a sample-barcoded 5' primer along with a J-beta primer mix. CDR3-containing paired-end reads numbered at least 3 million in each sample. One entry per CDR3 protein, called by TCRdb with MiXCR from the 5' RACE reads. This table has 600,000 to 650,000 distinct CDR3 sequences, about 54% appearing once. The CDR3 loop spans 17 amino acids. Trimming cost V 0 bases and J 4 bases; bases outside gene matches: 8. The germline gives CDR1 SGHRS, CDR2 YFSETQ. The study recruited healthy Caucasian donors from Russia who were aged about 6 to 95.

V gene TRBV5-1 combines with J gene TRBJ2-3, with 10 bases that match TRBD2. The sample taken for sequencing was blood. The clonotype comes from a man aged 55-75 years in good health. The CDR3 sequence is CASSLVGSGGISDTQYF. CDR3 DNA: TGCGCCAGCAGCTTGGTCGGTAGCGGGGGGATCTCAGATACGCAGTATTTT. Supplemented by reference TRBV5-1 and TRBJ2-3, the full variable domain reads KAGVTQTPRYLIKTRGQQVTLSCSPISGHRSVSWYQQTPGQGLQFLFEYFSETQRNKGNFPGRFSGRQFSNSRSEMNVSTLELGDSALYLCASSLVGSGGISDTQYFGPGTRLTVL.